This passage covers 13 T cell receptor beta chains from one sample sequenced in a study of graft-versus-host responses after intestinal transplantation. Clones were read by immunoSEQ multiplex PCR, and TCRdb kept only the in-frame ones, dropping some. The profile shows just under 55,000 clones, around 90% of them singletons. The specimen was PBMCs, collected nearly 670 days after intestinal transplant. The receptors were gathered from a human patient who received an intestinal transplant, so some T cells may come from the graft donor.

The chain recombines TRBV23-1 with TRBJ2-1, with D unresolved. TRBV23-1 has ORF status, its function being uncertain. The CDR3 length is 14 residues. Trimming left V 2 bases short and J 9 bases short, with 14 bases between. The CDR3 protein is CASSQIAQIVEQFF. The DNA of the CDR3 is TGCGCCAGCAGTCAAATCGCGCAAATCGTTGAGCAGTTCTTC.

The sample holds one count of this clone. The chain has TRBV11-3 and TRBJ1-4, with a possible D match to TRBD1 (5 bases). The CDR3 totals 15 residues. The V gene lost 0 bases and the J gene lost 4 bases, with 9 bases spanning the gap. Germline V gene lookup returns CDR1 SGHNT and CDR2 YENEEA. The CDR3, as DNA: TGTGCCAGCAGCTTAGAGAGGGGCGTTAATGAAAAACTGTTTTTT. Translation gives CASSLERGVNEKLFF.

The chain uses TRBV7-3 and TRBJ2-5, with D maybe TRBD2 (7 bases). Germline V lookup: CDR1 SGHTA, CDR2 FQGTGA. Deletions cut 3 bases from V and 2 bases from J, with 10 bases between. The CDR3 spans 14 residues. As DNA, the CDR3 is TGTGCCAGCAGCTTCAGGGGAGGGCAAGAGACCCAGTACTTC. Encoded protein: CASSFRGGQETQYF.

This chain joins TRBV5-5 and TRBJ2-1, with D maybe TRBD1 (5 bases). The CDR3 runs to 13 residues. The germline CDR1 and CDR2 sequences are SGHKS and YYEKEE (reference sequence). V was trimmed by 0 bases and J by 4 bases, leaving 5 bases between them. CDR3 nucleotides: TGTGCCAGCAGCTTGGACAGGTACAATGAGCAGTTCTTC. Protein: CASSLDRYNEQFF.

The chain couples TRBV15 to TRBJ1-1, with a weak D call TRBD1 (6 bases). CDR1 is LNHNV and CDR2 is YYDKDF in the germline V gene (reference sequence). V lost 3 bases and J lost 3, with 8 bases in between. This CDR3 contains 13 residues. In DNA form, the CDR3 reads TGTGCCACCAGCAGCGGACAGCACACTGAAGCTTTCTTT. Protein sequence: CATSSGQHTEAFF.

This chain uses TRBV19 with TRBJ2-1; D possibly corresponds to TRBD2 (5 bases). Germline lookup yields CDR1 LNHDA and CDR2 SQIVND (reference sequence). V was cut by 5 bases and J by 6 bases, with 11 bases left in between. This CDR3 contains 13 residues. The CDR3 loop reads CASSLGLSNEQFF. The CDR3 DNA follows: TGTGCCAGTAGTCTTGGACTGAGCAATGAGCAGTTCTTC.

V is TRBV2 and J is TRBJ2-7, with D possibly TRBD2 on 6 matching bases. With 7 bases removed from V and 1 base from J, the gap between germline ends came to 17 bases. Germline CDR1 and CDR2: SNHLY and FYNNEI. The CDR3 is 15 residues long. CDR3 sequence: CASIEAGPPSYEQYF. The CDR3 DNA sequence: TGTGCCAGCATCGAGGCGGGGCCCCCGTCCTACGAGCAGTACTTC. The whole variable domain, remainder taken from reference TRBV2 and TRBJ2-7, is EPEVTQTPSHQVTQMGQEVILRCVPISNHLYFYWYRQILGQKVEFLVSFYNNEISEKSEIFDDQFSVERPDGSNFTLKIRSTKLEDSAMYFCASIEAGPPSYEQYFGPGTRLTVT.

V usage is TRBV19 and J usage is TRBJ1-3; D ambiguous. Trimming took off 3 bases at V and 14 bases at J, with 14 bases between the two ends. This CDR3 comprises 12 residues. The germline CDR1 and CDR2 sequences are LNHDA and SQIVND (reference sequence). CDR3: CASSMEARTLYF. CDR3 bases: TGTGCCAGTAGTATGGAAGCCCGGACCCTATATTTT.

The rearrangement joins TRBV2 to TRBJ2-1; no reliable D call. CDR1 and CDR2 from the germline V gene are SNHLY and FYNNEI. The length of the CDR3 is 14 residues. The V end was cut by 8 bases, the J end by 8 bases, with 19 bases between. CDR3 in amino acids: CASAPDLRQHEQFF. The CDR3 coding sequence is TGTGCCAGCGCTCCCGACCTCCGTCAGCATGAGCAGTTCTTC.

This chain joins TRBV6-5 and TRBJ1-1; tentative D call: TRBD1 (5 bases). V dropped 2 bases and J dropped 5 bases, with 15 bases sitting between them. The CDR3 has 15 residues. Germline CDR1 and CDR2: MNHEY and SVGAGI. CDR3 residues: CASSYRGAGGTEAFF. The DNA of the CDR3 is TGTGCCAGCAGTTACCGAGGGGCAGGAGGTACTGAAGCTTTCTTT.

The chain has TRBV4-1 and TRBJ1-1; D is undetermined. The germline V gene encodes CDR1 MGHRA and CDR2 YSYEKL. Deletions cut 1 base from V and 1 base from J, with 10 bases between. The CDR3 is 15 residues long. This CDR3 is CASSQGPAGNTEAFF. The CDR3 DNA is TGCGCCAGCAGCCAAGGTCCCGCGGGGAACACTGAAGCTTTCTTT.

In nucleotides, the CDR3 is TGCGCCAGCAGCCAAGTCGTGGGGTTCCGGAACACTGAAGCTTTCTTT. Translating gives CASSQVVGFRNTEAFF. The V and J genes are TRBV4-1 and TRBJ1-1, with D unclear. This CDR3 region has 16 residues. The germline V and J ends were trimmed by 1 base and 1 base, with 13 bases remaining between them. The germline V gene encodes CDR1 MGHRA and CDR2 YSYEKL.

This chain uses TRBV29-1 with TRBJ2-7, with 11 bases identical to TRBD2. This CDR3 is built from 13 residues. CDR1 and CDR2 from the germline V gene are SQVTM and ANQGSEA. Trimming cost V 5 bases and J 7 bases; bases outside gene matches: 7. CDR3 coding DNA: TGCAGCGTTTCACTAGCGGGGGCGGGGGAGCAGTACTTC. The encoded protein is CSVSLAGAGEQYF.